The present TCR beta chain was sequenced within a study of T cell repertoires in ileal Crohn's disease (dated by TCRdb to about 2019). A note on the overall study: The median duration of disease was 6 to 10 years, and at the time of surgery 35% of patients were active smokers. Running in parallel with the study was a multicentre cohort set up to find predictors of early endoscopic recurrence following ileocolonic resection. Roughly half of the patients were given postoperative therapy, with about a dozen receiving thiopurines and about 19 receiving anti-TNF agents. A Rutgeerts score higher than i0 was the definition used for endoscopic postoperative recurrence. A total of 170 or so mucosal samples from 60 or so patients were sequenced, collected from several sites on the surgical specimen and at postoperative endoscopy. The TCR repertoire was analysed in 55 to 70 patients with Crohn's disease drawn from a prospective multicentre cohort. All patients had surgery for a complication: stricturing disease in around 60% and penetrating disease in 39%. The full study reports these points: Compared with CD4 T cells, sorted CD8 T cells contained more high-frequency clones, which suggests that the mucosal expansions were mostly CD8. Mucosal CD4 and CD8 T cells were sorted and sequenced only in a subgroup of patients, whose size was not stated. Endoscopic recurrence was linked to a higher percentage of high-frequency clones at surgery, and recurrence occurred in every patient whose clonality exceeded 26.8% (18/57). Compared with non-smokers, patients who were active smokers at surgery showed a significantly higher proportion of clonal expansions (around 24% vs 18%, p=0.02).

About 500 nanograms of biopsy DNA per sample were submitted for commercial TCRB immunosequencing. Adaptive Biotechnology amplified CDR3 regions from genomic DNA with a two-step multiplex PCR that controlled for amplification bias. The first PCR used primers for every V and J gene segment; the second PCR added barcodes and Illumina adapters. CDR3 libraries were sequenced using an Illumina instrument. The study's own analysis went as follows. Analysis combined the vendor-provided pipelines with custom analysis of raw data in R/Bioconductor under R version 3.3.0. Clonality, which ranges from 0 to 1, was calculated as the inverse of the normalised Shannon entropy across all productive clones. High-frequency clones were defined as the share of the repertoire taken up by the top 100 clones, keeping only clones that passed a 95% confidence test. Repertoire diversity was measured with the Simpson index, and overlap between samples was measured with the Morisita-Horn index. Sourced from immuneACCESS, this table was stored by TCRdb with only in-frame sequences that have V and J called. A share of the clones is absent; for the studies checked, an unresolved V gene accounts for under half, and the remainder has no known explanation. That table is the source of V, J and clone size, and D and trimming were worked out from the DNA. The sample table records approximately 27,000 clones; about three quarters of these occur just once. The ten largest clones capture less than 7% of the sample.

The germline V gene encodes CDR1 MGHDK and CDR2 SYGVNS. Inclusive of the bounding cysteine and phenylalanine, the CDR3 is 15 residues long. Only the CDR3 portion is preserved as DNA: 45 bases, with reading frame beginning at the first base. Trimming removed 0 bases from V and 5 bases from J, leaving 13 bases between the germline ends. Comment on this clone: What this receptor recognizes is not known. No quality values exist for individual bases; no much larger clone is one base distant.

To be eligible, patients had to be adults with ileal or ileocolonic Crohn's disease and an indication for ileocolonic resection. Whole ileal mucosal biopsies were stored frozen at -80°C before DNA extraction. Genomic DNA was extracted from frozen whole biopsies with a TRizol-based method and quantified on a NanoDrop 2000 spectrophotometer. This receptor chain uses TRBV25-1 and TRBJ1-1, and the D gene may be TRBD1, 6 bases matching. The sequencing sample was made of ileal tissue. The receptor was derived from an adult with Crohn's disease. The DNA is TGTGCCAGCAGTGAATATAGGGGGGGGAATACTGAAGCTTTCTTT. The encoded protein is CASSEYRGGNTEAFF.